This T cell receptor (beta chain) was sequenced during a study of cytomegalovirus exposure and HLA in healthy donors. Study-wide points: TCR association rates varied by HLA locus in a later analysis, with DRB1 highest and HLA-C lowest. The authors assumed roughly uniform sequencing depth across donors for presence/absence analyses. According to the study, around 150 TCR beta chains were cytomegalovirus-associated. About 87% or about 30% of the time was how often most TCR beta V segments were productive, according to an earlier analysis.

Primers: 60 Vbeta forward and 13 Jbeta reverse. Only in-frame clones appear in the TCRdb table, and some are missing; sequencing was by immunoSEQ multiplex PCR. The table has some 150,000 clones, roughly 79% seen once. This clone has more than one count but fewer than ten. Its antigen is undetermined. The CDR3 contains 12 residues. V lost 4 bases, J lost 8 bases, and 9 bases lay in between. The germline V gene has CDR1 SGDLS and CDR2 YYNGEE. The rearrangement links TRBV9 to TRBJ2-2; maybe TRBD2 (5 bases). The receptor was derived from a middle-aged woman in good health and CMV-seropositive. The specimen sequenced was PBMCs. CDR3 sequence reads: CASSQGGGELFF. CDR3 bases: TGTGCCAGCAGCCAAGGAGGTGGGGAGCTGTTTTTT.